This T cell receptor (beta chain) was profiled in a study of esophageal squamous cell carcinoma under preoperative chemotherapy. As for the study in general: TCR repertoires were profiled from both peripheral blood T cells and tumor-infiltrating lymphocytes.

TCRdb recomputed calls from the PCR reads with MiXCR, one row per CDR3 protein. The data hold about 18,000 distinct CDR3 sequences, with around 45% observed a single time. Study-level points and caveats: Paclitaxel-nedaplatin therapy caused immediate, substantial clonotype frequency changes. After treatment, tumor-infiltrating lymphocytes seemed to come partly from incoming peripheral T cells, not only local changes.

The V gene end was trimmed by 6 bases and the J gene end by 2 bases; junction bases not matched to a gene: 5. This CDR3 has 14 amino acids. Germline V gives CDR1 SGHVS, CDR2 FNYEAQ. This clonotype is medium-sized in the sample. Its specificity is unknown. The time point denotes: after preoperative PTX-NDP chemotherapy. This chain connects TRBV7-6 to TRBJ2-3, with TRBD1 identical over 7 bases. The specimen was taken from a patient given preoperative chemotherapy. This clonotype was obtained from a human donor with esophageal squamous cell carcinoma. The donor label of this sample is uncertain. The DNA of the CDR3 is TGTGCCAGCAGTCTGGACAGGTTCACAGATACGCAGTATTTT. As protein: CASSLDRFTDTQYF.